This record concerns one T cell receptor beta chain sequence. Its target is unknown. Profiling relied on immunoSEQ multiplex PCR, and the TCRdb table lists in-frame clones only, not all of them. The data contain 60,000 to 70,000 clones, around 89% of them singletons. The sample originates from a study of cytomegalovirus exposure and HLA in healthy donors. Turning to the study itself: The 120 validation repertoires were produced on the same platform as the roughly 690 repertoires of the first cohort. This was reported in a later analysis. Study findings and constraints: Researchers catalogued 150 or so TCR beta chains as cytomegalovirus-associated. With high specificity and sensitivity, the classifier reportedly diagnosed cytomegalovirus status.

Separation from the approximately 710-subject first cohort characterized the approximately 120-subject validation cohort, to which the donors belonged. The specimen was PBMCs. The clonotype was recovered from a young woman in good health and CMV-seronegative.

The CDR3 DNA reads as TGTGCCATCAGTGAGTTCGAACCTCAGATAGCGGGTCGCTCCTACAATGAGCAGTTCTTC. Translating gives CAISEFEPQIAGRSYNEQFF. The chain uses TRBV10-3 and TRBJ2-1, with 7 bases lining up with TRBD2. After removal of 1 base from V and 0 bases from J, the junction contained 15 bases not matched to a gene. Germline-derived CDR1 and CDR2 are ENHRY and SYGVKD. The CDR3 totals 20 residues.